The clone carrying this TCR beta chain occurred a few times. Antigen: not known. This record belongs to a study of T cells in Graves' hyperthyroidism and ophthalmopathy. Study outcomes and limitations: Ophthalmopathy onset followed model prediction by a median about 6.9 months.

There were TCR beta CDR3 regions amplified from RNA transcripts. TCR CDR3 underwent first-round RT-PCR with the HTBI primer set. TCRdb itself ran the multiplex PCR reads through MiXCR, one entry per CDR3 protein. Among hundreds of thousands of distinct CDR3 sequences, approximately 19% were seen once, and the ten largest hold 16%. Uncontrolled infections, other autoimmune diseases, pregnancy or lactation led to exclusion of patients. Before ophthalmopathy appeared, progressors gave blood at initial hyperthyroidism diagnosis. Extraction of PBMCs used 10 ml of fresh peripheral blood. CDR1 SGHKS and CDR2 YYEKEE come from the germline V gene (reference sequence). The CDR3 runs 15 residues. The V end lost 0 bases, the J end lost 2 bases, and 6 bases lay between the germline ends.

This rearrangement joins TRBV5-5 to TRBJ1-6; D remains ambiguous. The receptor was isolated from a woman between 50 and 59 years old with Graves' hyperthyroidism that later progressed to Graves' ophthalmopathy. Sequences were obtained from blood. CDR3 amino acids: CASSLANPYNSPLHF. The CDR3 DNA is TGTGCCAGCAGCTTGGCGAATCCCTATAATTCACCCCTCCACTTT.